The 18 T cell receptor beta chains reported below all come from one sample, sequenced in a study of monozygotic twins with inflammatory bowel disease. TCRdb reanalyzed the 5' RACE reads and collapses them to one entry per CDR3 protein, without DNA. Recorded for this sample: over 150,000 distinct CDR3 sequences. The specimen was blood. These receptors came from a human donor with ulcerative colitis or Crohn's disease, or a healthy co-twin of an affected twin (not recorded which).

The chain has TRBV20-1 and TRBJ1-4; the TCRdb D gene call, TRBD1, has no DNA to confirm it. Per germline, CDR1 DFQATT and CDR2 SNEGSKA (reference sequence). This CDR3 spans 14 amino acids. The CDR3: CSAEGGTGRGKLFF.

V usage is TRBV12-5 and J usage is TRBJ1-1; the D call from TCRdb, TRBD1, cannot be confirmed without DNA. Per the germline V gene, CDR1 is LGHNT and CDR2 is FRNRAP. The CDR3 contains 13 residues. The CDR3 spells CASGQDLNTEAFF.

The genes are TRBV10-3 and TRBJ1-5; there is no DNA to check the TCRdb D call of TRBD1. There are 14 residues in the CDR3. Germline V gene data show CDR1 as ENHRY and CDR2 as SYGVKD. The CDR3 is CAISPGQGGQPQHF.

V and J are TRBV7-9 and TRBJ2-1; TCRdb outputs TRBD2, but without DNA this stays unchecked. The CDR3 totals 12 residues. Germline assignment: CDR1 SEHNR and CDR2 FQNEAQ (reference sequence). The CDR3: CASSSKLAEQFF.

The genes are TRBV28 and TRBJ2-7; no DNA is available, so the TRBD2 call from TCRdb remains unchecked. CDR3 length equals 15 residues. Germline CDR1 is MDHEN and CDR2 is SYDVKM. The chain's CDR3 is CASSLGLADSYEQYF. The complete variable domain, with remaining parts taken from reference TRBV28 and TRBJ2-7, reads DVKVTQSSRYLVKRTGEKVFLECVQDMDHENMFWYRQDPGLGLRLIYFSYDVKMKEKGDIPEGYSVSREKKERFSLILESASTNQTSMYLCASSLGLADSYEQYFGPGTRLTVT.

The chain joins TRBV14 to TRBJ2-7; TCRdb outputs TRBD1, but without DNA this stays unchecked. The CDR3 runs to 14 residues. Germline CDR1 is SGHDN and CDR2 is FVKESK. CDR3 protein: CASSPNRVVNEQYF.

V usage is TRBV28 and J usage is TRBJ1-2; TCRdb lists TRBD1, though no DNA is available to test this call. From germline, CDR1 is MDHEN and CDR2 SYDVKM. This CDR3 has 15 amino acids. The CDR3 sequence is CASSSRTGPNYGYTF.

The chain recombines TRBV30 with TRBJ2-2; TCRdb calls TRBD2, which cannot be checked without DNA. Germline CDR1 is GTSNPN and CDR2 is SVGIG (reference sequence). This CDR3 comprises 20 residues. This CDR3 is CAWIEAGTSGGGLLSGELFF.

V and J are TRBV5-6 and TRBJ1-1; TCRdb selects TRBD1, and the lack of DNA leaves this call unchecked. Germline lookup yields CDR1 SGHDT and CDR2 YYEEEE. This CDR3 region has 14 residues. The CDR3: CASSLRGVATEAFF.

The V and J genes are TRBV5-1 and TRBJ2-7; TCRdb calls TRBD1, which cannot be checked without DNA. This CDR3 is built from 15 residues. Per germline, CDR1 SGHRS and CDR2 YFSETQ. The CDR3 loop is CASSAGTGSAYEQYF.

The chain is built from TRBV6-5 and TRBJ2-7; TCRdb proposes TRBD2, but this gene call is untestable without DNA. Germline values: CDR1 MNHEY, CDR2 SVGAGI. The CDR3 runs to 14 residues. CDR3 amino acids: CASSYSGQGHEQYF.

CDR3: CATSRAGRHYEQYF. This chain joins TRBV15 and TRBJ2-7. The V gene's germline CDR1 is LNHNV and CDR2 YYDKDF (reference sequence). CDR3 length: 14 amino acids. Filled out from reference TRBV15 and TRBJ2-7, the complete variable domain reads DAMVIQNPRYQVTQFGKPVTLSCSQTLNHNVMYWYQQKSSQAPKLLFHYYDKDFNNEADTPDNFQSRRPNTSFCFLDIRSPGLGDTAMYLCATSRAGRHYEQYFGPGTRLTVT.

The chain has TRBV25-1 and TRBJ2-1; the D gene TCRdb calls, TRBD2, cannot be checked with no DNA. The CDR3 extends over 14 amino acids. The germline gives CDR1 MGHDK, CDR2 SYGVNS. The CDR3 region is CATGTSINYNEQFF.

The chain uses TRBV20-1 and TRBJ2-3; TCRdb indicates TRBD2, and absent DNA this call remains unverified. Germline assignment: CDR1 DFQATT and CDR2 SNEGSKA (reference sequence). The CDR3 contains 16 residues. This chain's CDR3 is CSARDSSGSPTDTQYF.

This sequence joins TRBV6-1 and TRBJ1-5; the TCRdb D gene call, TRBD1, has no DNA to confirm it. CDR1 is MNHNS, CDR2 SASEGT, per germline. The CDR3 loop spans 19 amino acids. CDR3 region: CASSEAFPGTAISNQPQHF.

The chain combines TRBV12-3 or TRBV12-4 with TRBJ2-3; the TRBD2 assignment by TCRdb is unverifiable without DNA. This CDR3 contains 14 residues. CDR3 residues: CASTWGGGVDTQYF.

The chain joins TRBV5-1 to TRBJ2-5; no DNA is available, so the TRBD1 call from TCRdb remains unchecked. The CDR3 consists of 12 residues. The V gene's germline CDR1 is SGHRS and CDR2 YFSETQ. The CDR3 loop reads CASGTGKETQYF.

J is TRBJ1-1 and V is TRBV7-3. The CDR3 has 13 amino acids. Per the germline V gene, CDR1 is SGHTA and CDR2 is FQGTGA. The CDR3 here is CASSSRAGRAAFF.